The clone carrying this T cell receptor beta chain has a count of ten or more. What it binds is unknown. The data are from a study of regulatory T cells in long-lasting Graves disease. Study-level results: Patients whose Graves' disease persisted exhibited lower TCR diversity than those newly diagnosed. Persistent patients had more shared public clonotypes (about 2,700) than new patients (about 900).

Time point indicated: persistent/refractory GD, antithyroid drugs over 5 years with positive TRAb. Construction of the TCR library relied on RNA isolated from PBMCs. According to the study, TCR beta libraries were built with iRepertoire HTBI primers and CDR3-region Arm-PCR. In the original processing: Spanning all samples, the identified segments comprised roughly 66 TRBV and 14 to 15 TRBJ. TCRdb re-called the multiplex PCR reads through MiXCR, storing one row per CDR3 protein. The V and J calls come from TCRdb's annotation, not from the publication. Among 400,000 to 500,000 distinct CDR3 sequences listed, roughly 23% were seen once. The CDR3 covers 14 residues. CDR1 is SGHKS and CDR2 is YYEKEE in the germline V gene (reference sequence). Trimming pared 0 bases from V and 4 bases from J, leaving 10 bases between.

This specimen consisted of peripheral blood mononuclear cells (PBMCs), obtained when the disease was refractory, from a patient treated with antithyroid drugs. The clonotype comes from a female donor with Graves disease. The gene calls are TRBV5-5 and TRBJ1-1; D not certain. The CDR3 nucleotides read TGTGCCAGCAGCTTGGGGGGTTCAGGCACTGAAGCTTTCTTT. Protein sequence: CASSLGGSGTEAFF.